This section outlines one TCR beta chain sequence together with its context. The target antigen is unknown. The CDR3 is 17 amino acids. Germline-derived CDR1 and CDR2 are SNHLY and FYNNEI. V trimming: 2 bases; J trimming: 6 bases; junction bases outside the gene matches: 11. The data were obtained in a study of cytomegalovirus exposure and HLA in healthy donors. General observations from the study: In a later analysis, compared with equally common non-associated chains, HLA-associated beta chains were more expanded. Likely technical artifact: a cluster of highly shared sequence variants. It was confirmed in vitro that three of the CMV-associated chains were specific for CMV antigens. Presence/absence analysis assumed near-uniform sequencing depth across donors.

13 Jbeta primers and 60 Vbeta primers were used for the PCR. Clones were read by immunoSEQ multiplex PCR, and TCRdb kept only the in-frame ones, dropping some. The sample holds about 94,000 clones, 7.6% seen once. The sequence derives from a man aged 50 to 60 in good health and CMV-seronegative. The chain combines TRBV2 with TRBJ2-3; 10 bases fit TRBD2. Sequenced: PBMCs. CDR3 protein: CASSELPLAGWGDTQYF. The DNA of the CDR3 is TGTGCCAGCAGTGAACTCCCACTAGCGGGGTGGGGGGATACGCAGTATTTT.